The clone carrying this T cell receptor beta chain was recorded only once. Its target is unknown. The sample comes from a study of STAT5B mutations in CD4+ large granular lymphocyte leukemia. Study-level points and caveats: The CD4+ versus CD8+ T-LGLL clonality difference may reflect limited sample size. Main leukemic clonotypes were patient-specific, but more than 20% appeared at low frequency elsewhere. Top patient clones used TRBV06 genes more often: 8/27 versus 2/35 in controls.

Here immunoSEQ multiplex PCR was the method, and the copy in TCRdb shows in-frame clones only, minus some. In the table there are tens of thousands of clones, approximately 73% of which are singletons. Germline V lookup: CDR1 SGHRS, CDR2 YFSETQ. Trimming stripped 0 bases from V and 4 bases from J, with 8 bases between. The CDR3 runs 14 residues. V is TRBV5-1 and J is TRBJ1-3; D is undetermined. The TCR originated in a human donor in good health. Source material: CD4+ T cells from blood buffy coats. The CDR3 bases are TGCGCCAGCAGCTTGGTCGCAGAAGGAAACACCATATATTTT. This encodes CASSLVAEGNTIYF.